A selection of T cell receptor beta chains follows, all from one sample in a study of CD8 T cells in ankylosing spondylitis. TCRdb redid the calling of the 5' RACE reads with MiXCR, one entry per CDR3 protein. The table lists hundreds of thousands of distinct CDR3 sequences, 17% of them singletons. Sequences were obtained from blood, either unsorted or a sorted T cell fraction (not recorded which). These receptors were taken from a male donor with ankylosing spondylitis. CDR3s include the opening cysteine and the closing phenylalanine or tryptophan. The D gene is left open where the match is weak. Clone size, where shown, is once, few, many, or a class for clones that have expanded.

NA | TRBD2 | TRBJ2-5 | TRBV6-6 | CATRTSGEETQYF | TGTGCCACCCGGACTAGCGGGGAAGAGACCCAGTACTTC
once | TRBD2 | TRBJ2-2 | TRBV6-2/TRBV6-3 | CASSHGLAGGRTGELFF | TGTGCCAGCAGTCATGGTTTAGCGGGAGGGCGCACCGGGGAGCTGTTTTTT
few | NA | TRBJ2-5 | TRBV20-1 | CSAGGGAETQYF | TGCAGTGCTGGGGGCGGGGCGGAGACCCAGTACTTC
few | NA | TRBJ2-7 | TRBV20-1 | CSAREDSTSPQYF | TGCAGTGCTAGAGAGGATAGTACATCGCCGCAGTACTTC
NA | TRBD1 | TRBJ1-2 | TRBV15 | CATSRKTGGTAWDGYTF | TGTGCCACCAGCAGAAAAACAGGGGGCACCGCTTGGGATGGCTACACCTTC
NA | TRBD1 | TRBJ2-3 | TRBV19 | CASNRDRETDTQYF | TGTGCCAGTAACCGGGACAGGGAGACAGATACGCAGTATTTT
NA | NA | TRBJ1-2 | TRBV12-3/TRBV12-4 | CASSSLQGGGRGYTF | TGTGCCAGCAGTTCCCTACAGGGCGGGGGCAGGGGCTACACCTTC
NA | TRBD2 | TRBJ2-3 | TRBV20-1 | CSARAGSGFTDTQYF | TGCAGTGCTAGAGCCGGTAGCGGGTTTACAGATACGCAGTATTTT
few | NA | TRBJ1-4 | TRBV11-2 | CASSSGGEKLFF | TGTGCCAGCAGCTCCGGGGGCGAAAAACTGTTTTTT
NA | TRBD1 | TRBJ1-2 | TRBV28 | CASRALGTVYGYTF | TGTGCCAGCAGAGCCTTAGGGACAGTCTATGGCTACACCTTC
NA | NA | TRBJ2-2 | TRBV5-1 | CASSLVLSNTGELFF | TGCGCCAGCAGCTTGGTCCTATCGAACACCGGGGAGCTGTTTTTT
few | NA | TRBJ2-7 | TRBV20-1 | CSANPGPYEQYF | TGCAGTGCAAACCCGGGACCCTACGAGCAGTACTTC
few | NA | TRBJ2-3 | TRBV2 | CASSDRQRSTDTQYF | TGTGCCAGCAGTGACCGACAACGCAGCACAGATACGCAGTATTTT
NA | TRBD1 | TRBJ1-5 | TRBV7-8 | CASSWTGGYSNQPQHF | TGTGCCAGCAGCTGGACAGGGGGTTATAGCAATCAGCCCCAGCATTTT
NA | NA | TRBJ1-3 | TRBV11-2 | CASRRVAGGNTIYF | TGTGCCAGCAGGAGGGTAGCGGGAGGAAACACCATATATTTT
few | TRBD1 | TRBJ1-5 | TRBV7-9 | CASSLDRPLNQPQHF | TGTGCCAGCAGCTTGGACAGGCCACTCAATCAGCCCCAGCATTTT
few | NA | TRBJ2-5 | TRBV6-6 | CASSPQGWETQYF | TGTGCCAGCAGCCCACAGGGCTGGGAGACCCAGTACTTC
few | NA | TRBJ1-6 | TRBV7-8 | CASSLRGIRSPLHF | TGTGCCAGCAGCCTACGAGGGATTAGATCACCCCTCCACTTT
NA | TRBD1 | TRBJ2-5 | TRBV13 | CASSFSGQGKETQYF | TGTGCCAGCAGCTTTTCTGGACAGGGAAAAGAGACCCAGTACTTC
many | NA | TRBJ1-1 | TRBV3-1 | CASSQADRMNTEAFF | TGTGCCAGCAGCCAAGCCGACAGGATGAACACTGAAGCTTTCTTT
few | NA | TRBJ2-7 | TRBV4-3 | CASSQEVRGAMEEQYF | TGCGCCAGCAGCCAAGAGGTTCGGGGGGCAATGGAGGAGCAGTACTTC
few | TRBD1 | TRBJ2-1 | TRBV5-1 | CASSLTGGSSYNEQFF | TGCGCCAGCAGTTTGACAGGGGGATCCTCCTACAATGAGCAGTTCTTC
few | NA | TRBJ1-2 | TRBV2 | CASSFEQGGDYGYTF | TGTGCCAGCAGTTTTGAACAGGGTGGAGACTATGGCTACACCTTC
NA | NA | TRBJ1-1 | TRBV5-1 | CASSGAGTQNTEAFF | TGCGCCAGCAGCGGCGCAGGAACACAGAACACTGAAGCTTTCTTT
NA | TRBD1 | TRBJ2-4 | TRBV20-1 | CSASDGTGGERNIQYF | TGCAGTGCTAGCGATGGGACAGGGGGAGAGAGAAACATTCAGTACTTC
NA | NA | TRBJ2-7 | TRBV7-8 | CASSLGYRPEYEQYF | TGTGCCAGCAGCTTAGGCTACCGCCCCGAGTACGAGCAGTACTTC
NA | TRBD1 | TRBJ1-2 | TRBV4-2 | CASSQPGQVRDGYTF | TGTGCCAGCAGCCAGCCGGGACAGGTGAGGGATGGCTACACCTTC
NA | TRBD2 | TRBJ2-7 | TRBV6-2/TRBV6-3 | CASRLRTSGPYEQYF | TGTGCCAGCAGACTAAGGACTAGCGGTCCCTACGAGCAGTACTTC
many | NA | TRBJ1-2 | TRBV10-3 | CAITADPSSGYTF | TGTGCCATCACCGCGGACCCGAGTTCTGGCTACACCTTC